The 32 T cell receptor beta chains presented below share a single source sample, sequenced in a study of T cell responses to AZD1222 COVID-19 vaccine. Sequencing was performed with immunoSEQ multiplex PCR; in TCRdb, only in-frame clones are kept and a portion is missing. The table shows around 160,000 clones, with around 94% occurring only once. The material sequenced was peripheral blood, taken 28 days after the second AZD1222 dose. All receptors come from an adult who received the AZD1222 COVID-19 vaccine.

The V call is TRBV24-1, the J call TRBJ1-2; D is ambiguous. V lost 3 bases to trimming and J lost 5 bases, with 6 bases between them. Per the germline V gene, CDR1 is KGHDR and CDR2 is SFDVKD. The CDR3 sequence is 12 residues long. In nucleotides, the CDR3 is TGTGCCACCAGTGATCGAGGGTATGGCTACACCTTC. Amino acid sequence: CATSDRGYGYTF.

CDR3: CASSPGYIYGYTF. CDR3 bases: TGTGCCAGTAGCCCCGGGTACATCTATGGCTACACCTTC. This chain joins TRBV19 and TRBJ1-2, with unresolved D. V was trimmed by 6 bases and J by 4 bases, leaving 12 bases between them. CDR3 length: 13 residues. Germline lookup yields CDR1 LNHDA and CDR2 SQIVND (reference sequence).

The chain uses TRBV28 and TRBJ2-7; D is tentatively TRBD1 or TRBD2 (5 bases each). The CDR3 loop spans 16 amino acids. Trimming stripped 2 bases from V and 0 bases from J, with 14 bases between. The germline V gene has CDR1 MDHEN and CDR2 SYDVKM. In DNA form, the CDR3 reads TGTGCCAGCAGTTTAAGCCCCCCAGGGAGCTCCTACGAGCAGTACTTC. It encodes CASSLSPPGSSYEQYF.

The sample holds one count of this clone. The chain employs TRBV7-3 and TRBJ2-1; 7 bases match TRBD2. Trimming cost V 8 bases and J 8 bases; bases outside gene matches: 9. The CDR3 totals 13 residues. Germline CDR1 SGHTA, CDR2 FQGTGA. In DNA form, the CDR3 reads TGTGCCAGCGCTGGGACTAATCATGATGAGCAGTTCTTC. Amino acids: CASAGTNHDEQFF.

The rearrangement uses TRBV7-2 and TRBJ2-2; D ambiguous. The length of the CDR3 is 12 residues. Germline loops: CDR1 SGHTA, CDR2 FQGNSA. Trimming took off 2 bases at V and 10 bases at J, with 8 bases between the two ends. CDR3: CASSLRSKELFF. DNA for the CDR3: TGTGCCAGCAGCTTAAGGTCCAAGGAGCTGTTTTTT.

CDR3: CASSESLGRFYNEQFF. The CDR3 region has the DNA TGTGCCAGCAGTGAATCACTAGGCCGTTTCTACAATGAGCAGTTCTTC. This chain connects TRBV6-1 to TRBJ2-1, with D possibly matching TRBD2 (5 bases). CDR3 length: 16 amino acids. The germline CDR1 and CDR2 sequences are MNHNS and SASEGT. Between the trimmed V and J ends, which lost 2 bases and 3 bases, there was a span of 14 bases.

V gene TRBV2 combines with J gene TRBJ2-7; D remains ambiguous. This CDR3 comprises 10 residues. V was clipped by 6 bases and J by 2 bases, with 2 bases between them. Germline CDR1 SNHLY, CDR2 FYNNEI. The CDR3 bases are TGTGCCAGCAGAACCTACGAGCAGTACTTC. This encodes CASRTYEQYF.

This sequence joins TRBV15 and TRBJ2-7, with 8 bases that match TRBD1. The CDR3 runs to 16 residues. V lost 3 bases and J lost 3; bases outside the gene matches: 10. Looked up from germline, CDR1 is LNHNV and CDR2 is YYDKDF (reference sequence). For the CDR3, the DNA is TGTGCCACCAGCAGGGGGACAGGTCGTCGGATCTACGAGCAGTACTTC. This gives the protein CATSRGTGRRIYEQYF.

The rearrangement links TRBV6-5 to TRBJ1-1, with D possibly matching TRBD1 (5 bases). The germline V gene has CDR1 MNHEY and CDR2 SVGAGI. Deletions cut 5 bases from V and 2 bases from J, with 12 bases between. CDR3 size: 14 residues. CDR3 amino acids: CASSHDGTNTEAFF. As DNA, the CDR3 is TGTGCCAGCAGTCATGACGGGACCAACACTGAAGCTTTCTTT.

The chain has TRBV7-9 and TRBJ1-3; 7 bases map to TRBD1. Germline-derived CDR1 and CDR2 are SEHNR and FQNEAQ (reference sequence). CDR3 length: 14 residues. V gave up 5 bases and J gave up 4 bases; unmatched junction bases: 5. As DNA, the CDR3 is TGTGCCAGCAGCCTCGGGACAGAAGGAAACACCATATATTTT. It specifies CASSLGTEGNTIYF.

The chain recombines TRBV5-4 with TRBJ2-6, with 7 bases matching TRBD1. With V trimmed by 4 bases and J by 4 bases, 11 bases remained unmatched. The CDR3 contains 17 residues. CDR1 is SGHNT and CDR2 is YYREEE in the germline V gene (reference sequence). The CDR3 reads CASSQGGSGQGANVLTF. The DNA of the CDR3 is TGTGCCAGCAGCCAGGGCGGATCGGGACAGGGGGCCAACGTCCTGACTTTC.

V gene TRBV2 combines with J gene TRBJ2-1; 7 bases are a match to TRBD2. Germline loops: CDR1 SNHLY, CDR2 FYNNEI. The CDR3 has 17 residues. The ends lost 4 bases at V and 4 bases at J; junction bases unmatched: 13. CDR3: CASSARREQIAYNEQFF. CDR3 coding DNA: TGTGCCAGCAGTGCGCGGCGGGAGCAGATAGCGTACAATGAGCAGTTCTTC.

The CDR3 protein is CASSPTRSLDRGSEQYF. CDR3 nucleotide sequence: TGTGCCAGCTCACCAACACGAAGCCTAGACAGGGGGAGTGAGCAGTACTTC. This sequence joins TRBV18 and TRBJ2-7; 9 positions agree with TRBD1. The length of the CDR3 is 17 residues. V dropped 2 bases and J dropped 7; count of bases not matched to a gene: 15. Germline V gene data show CDR1 as KGHSH and CDR2 as LQKENI.

V and J are TRBV2 and TRBJ1-2; no firm D call. Germline-derived CDR1 and CDR2 are SNHLY and FYNNEI. V gave up 4 bases and J gave up 0 bases, with 9 bases separating them. This CDR3 spans 14 amino acids. Written as DNA, the CDR3 is TGTGCCAGCAGTGGCAGGTCAGCTAACTATGGCTACACCTTC. This codes for CASSGRSANYGYTF.

The gene calls are TRBV3-1 (or the pseudogene TRBV3-2) and TRBJ2-7, with a tentative D call TRBD2 (5 bases). The CDR3 has 17 residues. The V end was cut by 4 bases, the J end by 0 bases, with 19 bases between. Germline CDR1 reads LGHDT; CDR2 reads YNNKEL (reference sequence). The CDR3 nucleotides are TGTGCCAGCAGCCCTAGGGCGAGGCGGGCAAACTCCTACGAGCAGTACTTC. Encoded protein: CASSPRARRANSYEQYF.

This clone was recorded once. The chain has TRBV6-5 and TRBJ1-5; 8 nucleotides agree with TRBD1. The V gene's germline CDR1 is MNHEY and CDR2 SVGAGI. The CDR3 covers 14 residues. Trimming removed 6 bases from V and 6 bases from J; junction bases left unmatched: 7. The CDR3 is CASRLTGDSQPQHF. Here the CDR3 DNA reads TGTGCCAGCAGATTGACAGGGGATAGTCAGCCCCAGCATTTT.

The gene calls are TRBV11-2 and TRBJ2-2, with D uncertain. The CDR3 is 13 amino acids. Germline values: CDR1 SGHAT, CDR2 FQNNGV. V gave up 2 bases and J gave up 3 bases, with 4 bases separating them. The CDR3 spells CASSLWDTGELFF. The CDR3 DNA reads as TGTGCCAGCAGCTTATGGGACACCGGGGAGCTGTTTTTT.

V gene TRBV6-5 combines with J gene TRBJ2-1; TRBD2 aligns across 7 bases. Per the germline V gene, CDR1 is MNHEY and CDR2 is SVGAGI. The CDR3 spans 14 residues. Trimming at V came to 6 bases and at J to 6 bases, leaving 8 bases not matched to a gene. CDR3 region: CASRGLSGTNEQFF. CDR3 DNA: TGTGCCAGCAGGGGACTAAGCGGGACCAATGAGCAGTTCTTC.

In this sample, this clone turned up once. The gene calls are TRBV6-5 and TRBJ1-2, with 7 bases identical to TRBD1. Unmatched junction bases numbered 12, after V lost 7 bases and J lost 4 bases. The CDR3 spans 15 residues. The germline V gene has CDR1 MNHEY and CDR2 SVGAGI. This CDR3 reads CASIGGDSSLYGYTF. Written as DNA, the CDR3 is TGTGCCAGCATTGGGGGGGACAGCTCACTCTATGGCTACACCTTC.

This clone has a single count. The chain is built from TRBV5-4 and TRBJ2-1, with TRBD1 matching over 9 bases. CDR3 length: 15 amino acids. The V gene end was trimmed by 4 bases and the J gene end by 6 bases; junction bases not matched to a gene: 8. Germline V gene lookup returns CDR1 SGHNT and CDR2 YYREEE (reference sequence). DNA for the CDR3: TGTGCCAGCAGCAACCCGGGACAGGGCCGCAATGAGCAGTTCTTC. This gives the protein CASSNPGQGRNEQFF.

V gene TRBV29-1 combines with J gene TRBJ1-2; TRBD1 is a possible D gene (6 bases). Deletions cut 5 bases from V and 8 bases from J, with 15 bases between. CDR3 length: 12 residues. Looked up from germline, CDR1 is SQVTM and CDR2 is ANQGSEA. This CDR3 reads CSVKGGYVGYTF. DNA of the CDR3: TGCAGCGTTAAGGGGGGCTACGTGGGCTACACCTTC.

The chain's CDR3 is CASSQVIAGNTIYF. The DNA for the CDR3 is TGTGCCAGCAGCCAAGTTATTGCTGGAAACACCATATATTTT. This chain connects TRBV3-1 (or the pseudogene TRBV3-2) to TRBJ1-3; D gene ambiguous. CDR3 length: 14 amino acids. The germline V and J ends were trimmed by 1 base and 2 bases, with 6 bases remaining between them. Germline CDR1 LGHDT, CDR2 YNNKEL (reference sequence).

This rearrangement joins TRBV5-5 to TRBJ2-2; D is uncertain. CDR3 length: 13 amino acids. Germline V gene sequence: CDR1 SGHKS, CDR2 YYEKEE (reference sequence). V lost 8 bases to trimming and J lost 4 bases, with 12 bases between them. As DNA, the CDR3 is TGTGCCAGTATAGTAGAATTCACCGGGGAGCTGTTTTTT. As protein: CASIVEFTGELFF.

The genes are TRBV12-3 or TRBV12-4 and TRBJ2-1; D not certain. The CDR3 extends over 13 amino acids. V shed 7 bases and J shed 10 bases, with 17 bases lying between them. The chain's CDR3 is CASIQGGGVEQFF. The DNA of the CDR3 is TGTGCCAGCATCCAAGGTGGCGGAGTCGAGCAGTTCTTC.

The chain employs TRBV28 and TRBJ1-6; D possibly corresponds to TRBD1 (6 bases). Trimming took off 3 bases at V and 10 bases at J, with 16 bases between the two ends. Germline V lookup: CDR1 MDHEN, CDR2 SYDVKM. The CDR3 is made up of 15 amino acids. CDR3 DNA sequence: TGTGCCAGCAGTTTGTGGGGGCGCGGTTACTCACCCCTCCACTTT. It specifies CASSLWGRGYSPLHF.

The gene calls are TRBV2 and TRBJ2-3; the D gene is possibly TRBD1 (5 bases). CDR3 size: 14 residues. Germline V gene lookup returns CDR1 SNHLY and CDR2 FYNNEI. V shed 7 bases and J shed 1 base, with 12 bases lying between them. The CDR3 DNA is TGTGCCAGCAAGAAAGGGGCGGGCACAGATACGCAGTATTTT. Protein sequence: CASKKGAGTDTQYF.

The chain uses TRBV2 and TRBJ1-6; D is ambiguous. V gave up 7 bases and J gave up 0 bases, with 7 bases separating them. Germline CDR1 and CDR2: SNHLY and FYNNEI. The CDR3 contains 14 residues. The CDR3 is CASTQSSYNSPLHF. DNA for the CDR3: TGTGCCAGCACCCAGAGCTCCTATAATTCACCCCTCCACTTT.

This chain connects TRBV25-1 to TRBJ2-2; D may match TRBD1 or TRBD2 (5 bases each). Germline-derived CDR1 and CDR2 are MGHDK and SYGVNS. The CDR3 totals 14 residues. V dropped 3 bases and J dropped 3 bases, with 8 bases sitting between them. DNA of the CDR3: TGTGCCAGCAGTGACCGAGGGGACACCGGGGAGCTGTTTTTT. It is translated as CASSDRGDTGELFF.

The chain's CDR3 is CASSRNSDYEQYF. The CDR3 bases are TGCGCCAGCAGCCGAAACAGTGACTACGAGCAGTACTTC. The V gene is TRBV4-1, the J gene TRBJ2-7; no clear D gene. The CDR3 runs to 13 residues. Germline V gives CDR1 MGHRA, CDR2 YSYEKL. Trimming stripped 4 bases from V and 3 bases from J, with 10 bases between.

The chain employs TRBV7-9 and TRBJ2-1; TRBD2 matches at 8 bases. The germline gives CDR1 SEHNR, CDR2 FQNEAQ (reference sequence). J was trimmed by 8 bases and V by 5 bases; bases with no gene match: 8. CDR3 length equals 14 residues. Here the CDR3 reads CASSTAGLEDEQFF. CDR3 nucleotide sequence: TGTGCCAGCAGCACAGCGGGACTAGAGGATGAGCAGTTCTTC.

The chain links TRBV6-5 to TRBJ1-6; 7 nucleotides align to TRBD1. Germline values: CDR1 MNHEY, CDR2 SVGAGI. This CDR3 has 13 amino acids. V shed 10 bases, J shed 5 bases, and the junction held 5 bases outside the gene matches. The CDR3 sequence: CANRDRDNSPLHF. The CDR3 bases are TGTGCCAACCGGGACAGAGATAATTCACCCCTCCACTTT.

The CDR3 DNA is TGTGCCAGCAGCTCGGGACAGGGGGTCTCAGATGGCTACACCTTC. Protein product: CASSSGQGVSDGYTF. The chain links TRBV7-9 to TRBJ1-2; 11 positions match TRBD1. V shed 4 bases and J 6 bases; nucleotides not matched to a gene: 7. Germline assignment: CDR1 SEHNR and CDR2 FQNEAQ (reference sequence). CDR3 length equals 15 residues.